The sequence of this T cell receptor beta chain was determined in a study of early T cells in non-severe SARS-CoV-2 infection. Study information: The input, bulk RNA from unsorted whole blood, was sequenced, and chains were unpaired.

Attachment of unique molecular identifiers was made to individual cDNA molecules. TCRdb re-called the 5' RACE reads through MiXCR, storing one row per CDR3 protein. The data contain some 48,000 distinct CDR3 sequences, around 6.5% of them singletons. This clonotype was seen ten or more times. The V gene end was trimmed by 5 bases and the J gene end by 1 base; junction bases not matched to a gene: 10. Per the germline V gene, CDR1 is MNHEY and CDR2 is SVGEGT. CDR3 length equals 17 residues. Material: whole blood, obtained at baseline. The clonotype originates from an adult who was a healthcare worker with PCR-confirmed SARS-CoV-2 infection or an uninfected control (not recorded which). The V gene is TRBV6-2 or TRBV6-3, the J gene TRBJ2-5, with 10 positions matching TRBD2. The CDR3: CASSQSSLAGGQETQYF. CDR3 in DNA: TGTGCCAGCAGTCAATCCTCGTTAGCGGGAGGCCAAGAGACCCAGTACTTC.